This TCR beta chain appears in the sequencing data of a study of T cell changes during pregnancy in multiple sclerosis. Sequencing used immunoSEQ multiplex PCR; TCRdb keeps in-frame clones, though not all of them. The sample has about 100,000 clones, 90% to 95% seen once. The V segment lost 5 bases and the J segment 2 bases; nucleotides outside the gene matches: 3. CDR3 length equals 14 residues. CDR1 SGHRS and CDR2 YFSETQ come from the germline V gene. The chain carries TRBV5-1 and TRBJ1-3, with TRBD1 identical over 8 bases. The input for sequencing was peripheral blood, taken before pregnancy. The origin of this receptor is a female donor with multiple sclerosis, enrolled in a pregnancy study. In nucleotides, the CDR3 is TGCGCCAGCAGGGAGACAGGGGCTGGAAACACCATATATTTT. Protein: CASRETGAGNTIYF.